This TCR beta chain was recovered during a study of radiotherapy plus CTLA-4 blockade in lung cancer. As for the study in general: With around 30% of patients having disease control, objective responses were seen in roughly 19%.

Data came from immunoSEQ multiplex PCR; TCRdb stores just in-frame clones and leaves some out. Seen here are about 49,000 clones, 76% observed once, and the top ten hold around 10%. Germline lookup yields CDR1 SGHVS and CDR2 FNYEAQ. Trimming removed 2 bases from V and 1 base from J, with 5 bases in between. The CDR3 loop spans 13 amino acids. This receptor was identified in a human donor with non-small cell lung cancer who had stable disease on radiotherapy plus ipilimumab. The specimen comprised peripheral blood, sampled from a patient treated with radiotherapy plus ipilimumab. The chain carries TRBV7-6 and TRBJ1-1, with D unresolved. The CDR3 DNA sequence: TGTGCCAGCAGCTTACAACAGAACACTGAAGCTTTCTTT. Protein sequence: CASSLQQNTEAFF.